These T cell receptor beta chains were read from a single sample in a study of patients and donors after allogeneic stem cell transplantation. From the RT-PCR reads, TCRdb called clonotypes with MiXCR, one entry per CDR3 protein. The sample has almost 90,000 distinct CDR3 sequences; around 5% are singletons. The sequencing input was blood, either unsorted or a sorted T cell fraction (not recorded which). These receptors all stem from a human donor who was either an allogeneic HSCT recipient or a stem cell or donor lymphocyte infusion donor (not recorded which). It is not recorded whose cells these are; they may come from a transplant donor. Both conserved end residues are part of each CDR3.

v_call,j_call,cdr3_aa
TRBV3-1,TRBJ2-3,CASSLGVFMDTQYF
TRBV19,TRBJ1-2,CASSMGQGDGYTF
TRBV5-5,TRBJ1-6,CASSPPGTLHF
TRBV5-4,TRBJ2-1,CASRPMGRDNEQFF
TRBV28,TRBJ2-3,CASRSWDTQYF
TRBV7-8,TRBJ2-3,CASSLRSQTGGFTDTQYF
TRBV10-3,TRBJ1-6,CAIRDRGNSPLHF
TRBV29-1,TRBJ1-1,CSDDTGSPEAFF
TRBV29-1,TRBJ2-5,CSVVPNKETQYF
TRBV24-1,TRBJ2-3,CATSVWDTQYF
TRBV20-1,TRBJ1-4,CSASPLTGTVNEKLFF
TRBV3-1,TRBJ2-2,CASSQAAAGELFF
TRBV6-1,TRBJ2-1,CASSEQGLGHNEQFF
TRBV12-3/TRBV12-4,TRBJ2-1,CASSPRLAGGNEQFF
TRBV12-3/TRBV12-4,TRBJ2-1,CASSLGGRDNEQFF